This T cell receptor beta chain was captured in a study of shared clonotypes between healthy human individuals. The germline gives CDR1 SGHDT, CDR2 YYEEEE. The junction had 11 bases not matched to a gene; V was cut back by 0 bases and J by 7 bases. The CDR3 sequence is 16 residues long. About this clone itself: No antigen is known for it.

Study conclusions and caveats: Generally, estimated richness proved larger in naive subsets than it did in memory subsets. The study drew on few donors, limiting represented genetic and exposure-history diversity. Shared clonotypes across all four donors exceeded non-shared ones in generation probability.

The naive CD8 subset, CD45RO-negative cells positively selected for CCR7, excluded terminally differentiated effector memory CD45RA+ cells. Clones were read by immunoSEQ multiplex PCR, and TCRdb kept only the in-frame ones, dropping some. This table holds 2 million or so clones, about 94% found once. The specimen sequenced was naive CD8+ T cells sorted from blood. The chain uses TRBV5-6 and TRBJ2-7; TRBD2 matches at 9 bases. The clonotype was recovered from a man in his late teens or twenties in good health. CDR3 sequence reads: CASSLESSGIAREQYF. CDR3 in DNA: TGTGCCAGCAGCTTGGAATCTAGCGGGATTGCTAGGGAGCAGTACTTC. Looking up the rest from reference TRBV5-6 and TRBJ2-7 gives the full variable domain: DAGVTQSPTHLIKTRGQQVTLRCSPKSGHDTVSWYQQALGQGPQFIFQYYEEEERQRGNFPDRFSGHQFPNYSSELNVNALLLGDSALYLCASSLESSGIAREQYFGPGTRLTVT.